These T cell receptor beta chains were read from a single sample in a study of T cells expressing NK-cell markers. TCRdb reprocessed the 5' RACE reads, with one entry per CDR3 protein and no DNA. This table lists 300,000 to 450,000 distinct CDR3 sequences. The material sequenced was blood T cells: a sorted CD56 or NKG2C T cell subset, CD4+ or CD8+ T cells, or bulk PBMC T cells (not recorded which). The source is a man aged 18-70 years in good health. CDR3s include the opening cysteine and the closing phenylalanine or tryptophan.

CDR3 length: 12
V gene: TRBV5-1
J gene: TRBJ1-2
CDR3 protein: CASSAYSDGYTF

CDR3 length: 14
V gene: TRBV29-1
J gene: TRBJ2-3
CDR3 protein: CSVSGGGAADTQYF

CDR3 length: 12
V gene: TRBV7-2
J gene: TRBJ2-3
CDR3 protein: CASSLYVGTQYF

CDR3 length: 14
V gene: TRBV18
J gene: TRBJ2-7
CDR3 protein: CASSPTPGEAEQYF

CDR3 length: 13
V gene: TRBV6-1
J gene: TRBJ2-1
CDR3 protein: CASRPSLAGEQFF

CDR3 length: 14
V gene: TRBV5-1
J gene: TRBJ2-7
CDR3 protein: CASSLVVGVGEQYF

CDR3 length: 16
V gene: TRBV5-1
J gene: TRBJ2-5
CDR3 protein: CASSGGLAGARETQYF

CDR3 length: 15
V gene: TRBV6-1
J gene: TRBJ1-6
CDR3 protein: CASRPLTAYNSPLHF

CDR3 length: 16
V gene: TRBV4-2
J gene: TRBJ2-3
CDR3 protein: CASSQGTSGGQDTQYF

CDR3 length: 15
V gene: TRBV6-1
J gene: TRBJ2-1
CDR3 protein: CASRLIAGGYNEQFF

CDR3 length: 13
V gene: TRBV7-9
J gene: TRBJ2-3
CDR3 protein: CASSRALGDTQYF

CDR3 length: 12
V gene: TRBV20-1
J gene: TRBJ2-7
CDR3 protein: CSASKTGYEQYF

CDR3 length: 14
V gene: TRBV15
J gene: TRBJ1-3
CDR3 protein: CATSYRIPGNTIYF

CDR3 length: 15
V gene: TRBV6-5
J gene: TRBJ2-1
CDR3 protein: CASSFPGTNNNEQFF

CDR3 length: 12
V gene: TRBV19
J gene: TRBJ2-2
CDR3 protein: CASSIEGSELFF

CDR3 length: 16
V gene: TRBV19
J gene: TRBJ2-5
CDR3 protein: CASSYGLAGAQETQYF

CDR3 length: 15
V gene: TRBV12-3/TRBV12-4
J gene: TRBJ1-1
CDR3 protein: CASSFDGRRDTEAFF

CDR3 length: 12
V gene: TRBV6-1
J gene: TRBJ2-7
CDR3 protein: CAIHRGIYEQYF

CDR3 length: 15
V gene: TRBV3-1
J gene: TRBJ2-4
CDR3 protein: CASGWRAYDKNIQYF

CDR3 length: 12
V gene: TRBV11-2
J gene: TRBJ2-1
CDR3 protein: CASSLGLGGQFF

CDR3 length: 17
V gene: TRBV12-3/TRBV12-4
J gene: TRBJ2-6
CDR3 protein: CASSSYATASGANVLTF

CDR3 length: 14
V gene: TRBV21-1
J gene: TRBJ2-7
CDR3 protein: CASPRPNLAREQYF

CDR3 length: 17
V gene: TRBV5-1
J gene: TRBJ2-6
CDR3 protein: CASSFVGTSSGANVLTF

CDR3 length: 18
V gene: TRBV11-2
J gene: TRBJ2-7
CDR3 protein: CASSSPRDRGRSTYEQYF

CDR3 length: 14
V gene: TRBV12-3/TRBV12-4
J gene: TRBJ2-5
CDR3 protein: CASRRDSNQETQYF

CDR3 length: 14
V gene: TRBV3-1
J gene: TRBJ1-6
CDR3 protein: CASSQGTGVSPLHF

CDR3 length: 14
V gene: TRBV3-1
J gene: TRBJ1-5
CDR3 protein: CASSQTSRNQPQHF